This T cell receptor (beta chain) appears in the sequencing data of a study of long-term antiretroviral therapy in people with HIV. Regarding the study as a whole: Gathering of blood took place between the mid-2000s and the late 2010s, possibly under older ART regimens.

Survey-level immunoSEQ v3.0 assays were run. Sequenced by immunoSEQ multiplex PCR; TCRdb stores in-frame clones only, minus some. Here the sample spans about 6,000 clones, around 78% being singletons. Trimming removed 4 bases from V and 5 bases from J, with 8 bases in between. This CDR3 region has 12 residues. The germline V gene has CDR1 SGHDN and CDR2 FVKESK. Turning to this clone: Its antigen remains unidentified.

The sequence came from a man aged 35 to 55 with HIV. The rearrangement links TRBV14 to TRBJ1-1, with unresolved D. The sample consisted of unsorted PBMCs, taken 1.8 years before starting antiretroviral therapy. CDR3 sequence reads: CASSRRETEAFF. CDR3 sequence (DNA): TGTGCCAGCAGCCGGAGGGAAACTGAAGCTTTCTTT.